The rows below give T cell receptor beta chains drawn from one sample of a study of blood T cells in healthy people across ages. MiXCR, run by TCRdb on the 5' RACE reads, gives a single entry per CDR3 protein. The sample consists of approximately 960,000 distinct CDR3 sequences, approximately 32% of them appearing once. These data are also associated with another study on T cells of mothers and their children.

The specimen sequenced was blood. These receptors were collected from a woman between 35 and 50 years old in good health. Each CDR3 is given with its conserved first and last residue. D genes are given only for firm matches. Expanded clones are given a class, and other clones once, few, many or no size at all.

j_call	d_call	v_call	clone_size	cdr3_nt	cdr3_aa
TRBJ1-1	TRBD1	TRBV7-2	many	TGTGCCAGCGGCGGGGACAGGGCGAGTCACGAAGCTTTCTTT	CASGGDRASHEAFF
TRBJ2-7	-	TRBV20-1	few	TGCAGTGCTAGCCTAGCAGTCTACGAGCAGTACTTC	CSASLAVYEQYF
TRBJ2-3	-	TRBV28	-	TGTGCCAGCGGCTATCGAGCAGATACGCAGTATTTT	CASGYRADTQYF
TRBJ2-3	TRBD1	TRBV12-3/TRBV12-4	-	TGTGCCAGCAGTCCCAGACAGGGGACAACTAGCACAGATACGCAGTATTTT	CASSPRQGTTSTDTQYF
TRBJ2-5	-	TRBV5-1	few	TGCGCCAGCAGCTTACAGAAGACCCAGTACTTC	CASSLQKTQYF
TRBJ2-7	TRBD2	TRBV20-1	few	TGCAGTGCTAGTCTAGCGGGTATCTACGAGCAGTACTTC	CSASLAGIYEQYF
TRBJ1-4	-	TRBV5-6	few	TGTGCCAGCAGCCCCCCGACAGCCGCAGGGGAAAAACTGTTTTTT	CASSPPTAAGEKLFF
TRBJ2-7	TRBD1	TRBV28	few	TGTGCCAGCAGCTACTCCGGGACAGGGCTCTACGAGCAGTACTTC	CASSYSGTGLYEQYF
TRBJ2-7	TRBD2	TRBV7-3	-	TGTGCCAGCAGCTTAAACGGGGGGGCGGGCTTATACGAGCAGTACTTC	CASSLNGGAGLYEQYF
TRBJ2-3	-	TRBV7-2	-	TGTGCCAGCAGCTTCAGGGGCCGAGATAGCACAGATACGCAGTATTTT	CASSFRGRDSTDTQYF